The 5 T cell receptor beta chains below all came from one sample that was sequenced in a study of blood T cell repertoires in COVID-19. The table came from immunoSEQ multiplex PCR; TCRdb's copy has only in-frame clones and leaves some out. The sample shows approximately 190,000 clones, 75% to 90% of them seen only once. Sequenced material: peripheral blood. All receptors come from a woman aged 40 to 50 with acute or convalescent COVID-19.

The CDR3 here is CASSPPGGIYNEQFF. The CDR3 DNA reads as TGTGCCAGCAGCCCTCCGGGAGGAATCTACAATGAGCAGTTCTTC. The rearrangement links TRBV7-9 to TRBJ2-1, with 7 bases aligning to TRBD2. Germline CDR1 SEHNR, CDR2 FQNEAQ (reference sequence). The V segment lost 5 bases and the J segment 3 bases; nucleotides outside the gene matches: 7. The CDR3 loop spans 15 amino acids.

The CDR3, as DNA: TGTGCCAGCTCTGGGGAGGGGATCTTTTACGAGCAGTACTTC. Its translation is CASSGEGIFYEQYF. The chain has TRBV28 and TRBJ2-7; the match to TRBD2 covers 7 bases. Germline V gives CDR1 MDHEN, CDR2 SYDVKM. Unmatched junction bases numbered 11, after V lost 8 bases and J lost 4 bases. The CDR3 covers 14 residues.

The chain has TRBV7-9 and TRBJ2-6, with unresolved D. Germline loops: CDR1 SEHNR, CDR2 FQNEAQ (reference sequence). The CDR3 totals 16 residues. V was cut by 4 bases and J by 0 bases, with 10 bases left in between. In DNA, the CDR3 is TGTGCCAGCAGCTCCCCGTATAGCTCTGGGGCCAACGTCCTGACTTTC. The encoded protein is CASSSPYSSGANVLTF.

The CDR3 region has the DNA TGTGCCATCACAGACAGCTCTGGAAACACCATATATTTT. Translating gives CAITDSSGNTIYF. This chain uses TRBV10-3 with TRBJ1-3, with a tentative D call TRBD1 (5 bases). The CDR3 loop spans 13 amino acids. V gave up 7 bases and J gave up 0 bases, with 7 bases separating them. Germline CDR1 reads ENHRY; CDR2 reads SYGVKD.

The rearrangement links TRBV24-1 to TRBJ2-1; TRBD1 aligns across 8 bases. There are 14 residues in the CDR3. J was trimmed by 12 bases and V by 2 bases; bases with no gene match: 8. CDR1 is KGHDR and CDR2 is SFDVKD in the germline V gene. The CDR3 nucleotides are TGTGCCACCAGTGATTCCCGACAGGGGATTGTGCAGTTCTTC. It codes for CATSDSRQGIVQFF.